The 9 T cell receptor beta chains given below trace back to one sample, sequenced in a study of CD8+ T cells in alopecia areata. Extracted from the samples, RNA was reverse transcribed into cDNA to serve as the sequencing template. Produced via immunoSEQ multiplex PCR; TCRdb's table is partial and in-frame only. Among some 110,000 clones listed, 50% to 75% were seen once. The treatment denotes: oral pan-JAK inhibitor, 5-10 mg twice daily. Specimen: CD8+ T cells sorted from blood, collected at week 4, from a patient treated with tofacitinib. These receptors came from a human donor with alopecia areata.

CDR3 DNA: TGCAGCGTTGATGAGCGGGCGGGAAATGAGCAGTTCTTC. The encoded protein is CSVDERAGNEQFF. The gene calls are TRBV29-1 and TRBJ2-1, with D possibly TRBD2 on 6 matching bases. The CDR3 has 13 amino acids. CDR1 SQVTM and CDR2 ANQGSEA come from the germline V gene. V gave up 3 bases and J gave up 7 bases, with 13 bases separating them.

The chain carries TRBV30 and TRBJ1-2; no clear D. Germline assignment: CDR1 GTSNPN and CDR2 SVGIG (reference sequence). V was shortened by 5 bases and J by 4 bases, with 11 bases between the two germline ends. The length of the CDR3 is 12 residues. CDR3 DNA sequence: TGTGCCTGGGGTGAGGGTCCCTATGGCTACACCTTC. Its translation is CAWGEGPYGYTF.

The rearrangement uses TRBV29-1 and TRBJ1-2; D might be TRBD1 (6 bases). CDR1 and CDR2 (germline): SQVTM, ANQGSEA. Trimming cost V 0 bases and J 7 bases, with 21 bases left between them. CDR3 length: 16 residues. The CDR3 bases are TGCAGCGTTGAAGACGTCAAAAACAGGGTTCACAGTGGCTACACCTTC. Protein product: CSVEDVKNRVHSGYTF.

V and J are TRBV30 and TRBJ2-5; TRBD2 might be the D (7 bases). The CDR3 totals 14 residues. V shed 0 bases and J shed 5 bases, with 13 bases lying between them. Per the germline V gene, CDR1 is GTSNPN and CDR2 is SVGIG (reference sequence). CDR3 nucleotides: TGTGCCTGGAGTGTACTGGGGGGGCTCGAGACCCAGTACTTC. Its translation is CAWSVLGGLETQYF.

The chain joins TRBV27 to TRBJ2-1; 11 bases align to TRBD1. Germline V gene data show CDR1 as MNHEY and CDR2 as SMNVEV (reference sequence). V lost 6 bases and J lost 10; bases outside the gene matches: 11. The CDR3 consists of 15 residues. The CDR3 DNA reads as TGTGCCAGCAGCACCGGGACAGGGGGTATGGAGGAGCAGTTCTTC. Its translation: CASSTGTGGMEEQFF.

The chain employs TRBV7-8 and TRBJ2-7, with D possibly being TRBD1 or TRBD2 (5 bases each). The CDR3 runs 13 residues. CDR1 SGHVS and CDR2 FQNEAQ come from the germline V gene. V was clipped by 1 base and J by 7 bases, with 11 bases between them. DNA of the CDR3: TGTGCCAGCAGCTTAGAGCTGAGGGGAGAGCAGTACTTC. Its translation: CASSLELRGEQYF.

CDR3: CASSLAGGAYGYTF. CDR3 bases: TGTGCCAGCAGCTTAGCTGGGGGCGCCTATGGCTACACCTTC. This chain joins TRBV7-9 and TRBJ1-2, with TRBD1 as a possible D gene (6 bases). CDR1 and CDR2 (germline): SEHNR, FQNEAQ (reference sequence). The CDR3 is 14 amino acids. V lost 0 bases and J 4 bases, leaving 9 bases between the germline ends. The full variable domain, with the rest looked up from reference TRBV7-9 and TRBJ1-2, is DTGVSQNPRHKITKRGQNVTFRCDPISEHNRLYWYRQTLGQGPEFLTYFQNEAQLEKSRLLSDRFSAERPKGSFSTLEIQRTEQGDSAMYLCASSLAGGAYGYTFGSGTRLTVV.

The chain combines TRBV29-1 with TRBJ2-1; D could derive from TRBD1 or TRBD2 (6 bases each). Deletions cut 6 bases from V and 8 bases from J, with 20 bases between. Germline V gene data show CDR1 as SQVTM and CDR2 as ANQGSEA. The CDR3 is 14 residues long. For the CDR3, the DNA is TGCAGCGTCCTACCCGACTCAGGGGAGGATGAGCAGTTCTTC. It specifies CSVLPDSGEDEQFF.

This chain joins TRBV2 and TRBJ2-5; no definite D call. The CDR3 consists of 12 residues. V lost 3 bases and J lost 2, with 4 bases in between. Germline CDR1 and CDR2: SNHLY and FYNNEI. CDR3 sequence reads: CASSERQETQYF. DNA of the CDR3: TGTGCCAGCAGTGAGAGGCAAGAGACCCAGTACTTC.